These 26 T cell receptor beta chains share one sample of origin, sequenced in a study of blood T cell repertoires in COVID-19. The assay was immunoSEQ multiplex PCR, and TCRdb's table has in-frame clones only and misses some. This sample has some 300,000 clones, with 75% to 90% found just once. Sequencing was done on a sample of peripheral blood. The receptors stem from a woman in her 70s with COVID-19, enrolled during active disease.

The chain carries TRBV5-6 and TRBJ2-5, with 12 bases identical to TRBD2. Germline V gives CDR1 SGHDT, CDR2 YYEEEE. This CDR3 spans 16 amino acids. The V gene end was trimmed by 1 base and the J gene end by 3 bases; junction bases not matched to a gene: 4. The CDR3 coding sequence is TGTGCCAGCAGCTTGATGCTAGCGGGGGGGGAAGAGACCCAGTACTTC. Protein product: CASSLMLAGGEETQYF.

The chain combines TRBV5-8 with TRBJ1-1; 10 bases are shared with TRBD1. The J segment lost 3 bases and the V segment lost 6 bases, leaving 11 bases of the junction unmatched. This CDR3 has 16 amino acids. Germline lookup yields CDR1 SGHTS and CDR2 YDEGEE. The CDR3 region is CASNSRDRGWDTEAFF. The CDR3 nucleotides read TGTGCCAGCAACTCCCGGGACAGGGGATGGGACACTGAAGCTTTCTTT.

This clone occurred a few times. This chain joins TRBV7-2 and TRBJ2-7, with 7 bases that match TRBD1. The V and J ends lost 3 bases and 3 bases, in that order; junction bases with no gene match: 2. Germline CDR1 SGHTA, CDR2 FQGNSA. CDR3 length: 13 amino acids. The CDR3 loop is CASSLTGLYEQYF. CDR3 sequence (DNA): TGTGCCAGCAGCTTGACAGGGCTCTACGAGCAGTACTTC.

This clone showed up just a few times. The chain combines TRBV7-2 with TRBJ2-2; 7 positions agree with TRBD1. The V gene end was trimmed by 2 bases and the J gene end by 5 bases; junction bases not matched to a gene: 11. From germline, CDR1 is SGHTA and CDR2 FQGNSA. CDR3 length: 17 residues. In DNA form, the CDR3 reads TGTGCCAGCAGCTTACTCTTTAGGGGGCAGATAACCGGGGAGCTGTTTTTT. Its protein is CASSLLFRGQITGELFF.

The chain couples TRBV5-1 to TRBJ1-4; tentative D call: TRBD1 (5 bases). Trimming shortened V by 0 bases and J by 3 bases, and 9 bases separated the two germline ends. Per the germline V gene, CDR1 is SGHRS and CDR2 is YFSETQ. The length of the CDR3 is 15 residues. Written as DNA, the CDR3 is TGCGCCAGCAGCTTGGAAGGGGCGCCTAATGAAAAACTGTTTTTT. The encoded protein is CASSLEGAPNEKLFF.

This chain links TRBV9 with TRBJ2-7, with 8 bases lining up with TRBD2. Germline CDR1 and CDR2: SGDLS and YYNGEE. V was clipped by 0 bases and J by 5 bases; unmatched bases: 13. This CDR3 comprises 17 residues. The CDR3 here is CASSVAGSGGYLHEQYF. DNA of the CDR3: TGTGCCAGCAGCGTAGCTGGCAGCGGGGGTTACCTCCACGAGCAGTACTTC.

The chain recombines TRBV10-2 with TRBJ2-7, with D perhaps matching TRBD2 (6 bases). V was cut by 9 bases and J by 5 bases, with 17 bases left in between. This CDR3 contains 13 residues. Germline lookup yields CDR1 WSHSY and CDR2 SAAADI. The CDR3 here is CASSLTGVNEQYF. As DNA, the CDR3 is TGCGCCAGTTCTCTAACGGGGGTGAACGAGCAGTACTTC.

This chain links TRBV10-2 with TRBJ1-1, with 11 bases lining up with TRBD1. V dropped 0 bases and J dropped 6; count of bases not matched to a gene: 3. CDR3 length equals 15 residues. Germline lookup yields CDR1 WSHSY and CDR2 SAAADI. In DNA form, the CDR3 reads TGCGCCAGCAGTGAGTCAAGGACAGGGGGCCCTGAAGCTTTCTTT. This translates into CASSESRTGGPEAFF.

This chain uses TRBV9 with TRBJ2-7; 7 bases match TRBD2. This CDR3 region has 15 residues. V lost 3 bases, J lost 0 bases, and 6 bases stayed unmatched. Per germline, CDR1 SGDLS and CDR2 YYNGEE. CDR3 sequence reads: CASSARGDFSYEQYF. Written as DNA, the CDR3 is TGTGCCAGCAGCGCCCGGGGGGATTTCTCCTACGAGCAGTACTTC.

The rearrangement links TRBV5-1 to TRBJ2-7; TRBD2 aligns across 12 bases. J was trimmed by 3 bases and V by 3 bases; bases with no gene match: 7. This CDR3 spans 16 amino acids. From germline, CDR1 is SGHRS and CDR2 YFSETQ. DNA of the CDR3: TGCGCCAGCAGCTGGGTGACTAGCGGGGGAGACTACGAGCAGTACTTC. This codes for CASSWVTSGGDYEQYF.

V usage is TRBV5-4 and J usage is TRBJ1-6; 9 bases map to TRBD1. CDR1 is SGHNT, CDR2 YYREEE, per germline (reference sequence). The CDR3 is 17 amino acids. Trimming at V came to 3 bases and at J to 7 bases, leaving 11 bases not matched to a gene. CDR3 bases: TGTGCCAGCAGCTCCCTCCTTCACAGGGGGCTGAATTCACCCCTCCACTTT. Translated, it gives CASSSLLHRGLNSPLHF.

This CDR3 reads CASSADRGLTEAFF. CDR3 coding DNA: TGTGCCAGCAGCGCCGACAGGGGGCTCACTGAAGCTTTCTTT. The gene calls are TRBV9 and TRBJ1-1; 10 positions match TRBD1. The CDR3 covers 14 residues. Germline trimming cut 3 bases from V and 4 bases from J; bases unmatched to any gene: 3. Germline CDR1 SGDLS, CDR2 YYNGEE.

CDR3 bases: TGTGCCAGCAGTGAGTCGCGGGGACTACAAGAGACCCAGTACTTC. It is translated as CASSESRGLQETQYF. The chain combines TRBV2 with TRBJ2-5; 7 bases are shared with TRBD2. J was trimmed by 2 bases and V by 3 bases; bases with no gene match: 6. The CDR3 totals 15 residues. Per the germline V gene, CDR1 is SNHLY and CDR2 is FYNNEI.

The rearrangement links TRBV19 to TRBJ2-7; 11 nucleotides match TRBD1. V was clipped by 4 bases and J by 0 bases; unmatched bases: 5. The CDR3 has 16 amino acids. CDR1 is LNHDA and CDR2 is SQIVND in the germline V gene (reference sequence). CDR3 region: CASSKGQGASSYEQYF. CDR3 coding DNA: TGTGCCAGTAGTAAAGGACAGGGGGCCAGCTCCTACGAGCAGTACTTC.

The CDR3 reads CASSKGQTSGANVLTF. In DNA, the CDR3 is TGTGCCAGCAGCAAGGGACAGACCTCTGGGGCCAACGTCCTGACTTTC. V is TRBV7-3 and J is TRBJ2-6; 7 positions match TRBD1. The CDR3 length is 16 residues. The V gene's germline CDR1 is SGHTA and CDR2 FQGTGA. J gave up 0 bases and V 5 bases, and 4 bases lay outside the gene matches.

The rearrangement uses TRBV7-2 and TRBJ1-5, with D possibly TRBD1 on 5 matching bases. CDR1 and CDR2 (germline): SGHTA, FQGNSA. V gave up 3 bases and J gave up 1 base, with 7 bases separating them. The length of the CDR3 is 14 residues. CDR3 residues: CASSFQGSNQPQHF. In DNA form, the CDR3 reads TGTGCCAGCAGCTTCCAGGGAAGCAATCAGCCCCAGCATTTT. The full variable domain, rest sourced from reference TRBV7-2 and TRBJ1-5, is GAGVSQSPSNKVTEKGKDVELRCDPISGHTALYWYRQSLGQGLEFLIYFQGNSAPDKSGLPSDRFSAERTGGSVSTLTIQRTQQEDSAVYLCASSFQGSNQPQHFGDGTRLSIL.

This rearrangement joins TRBV6-5 to TRBJ1-6, with 9 bases that match TRBD1. The trim removed 3 bases at V and 9 bases at J, leaving 6 bases unmatched. This CDR3 contains 15 residues. Germline lookup yields CDR1 MNHEY and CDR2 SVGAGI. The CDR3 here is CASSYGGTGTSPLHF. In DNA form, the CDR3 reads TGTGCCAGCAGTTATGGGGGGACAGGGACTTCACCCCTCCACTTT.

V and J are TRBV7-2 and TRBJ2-1; 11 nucleotides match TRBD1. Germline CDR1 reads SGHTA; CDR2 reads FQGNSA. V was pared by 5 bases and J by 7 bases, with 4 bases of the junction left unmatched. The CDR3 extends over 14 amino acids. In nucleotides, the CDR3 is TGTGCCAGCAGCCCGGACAGGGGGCGGAATGAGCAGTTCTTC. Protein product: CASSPDRGRNEQFF.

This clone came up once. The genes are TRBV3-1 (or the pseudogene TRBV3-2) and TRBJ1-3, with D possibly matching TRBD1 (5 bases). CDR1 is LGHDT, CDR2 YNNKEL, per germline (reference sequence). V was clipped by 3 bases and J by 4 bases, with 10 bases between them. The CDR3 is 14 residues long. The DNA for the CDR3 is TGTGCCAGCAGCCAGGGACTCAGCGGAAACACCATATATTTT. Its translation: CASSQGLSGNTIYF.

As to this clone: The germline gene is not matched at one end of the junction; a read error may be the cause. The V gene is TRBV19, the J gene TRBJ1-2; TRBD1 agrees at 7 bases. The CDR3 runs to 16 residues. In germline, CDR1 is LNHDA, CDR2 SQIVND (reference sequence). The CDR3 spells CTSSMIRDSLREGYTF. The CDR3 DNA reads as TGTACCAGTAGTATGATCCGGGACAGCCTAAGAGAGGGCTACACCTTC.

This chain links TRBV6-5 with TRBJ1-2, with D possibly matching TRBD1 (6 bases). CDR1 and CDR2 (germline): MNHEY, SVGAGI. V was shortened by 5 bases and J by 4 bases, with 11 bases between the two germline ends. The CDR3 runs 13 residues. The CDR3 nucleotides are TGTGCCAGCAGTAGGACAGAAAGCTATGGCTACACCTTC. It specifies CASSRTESYGYTF.

This chain uses TRBV19 with TRBJ2-7, with a tentative D call TRBD1 (5 bases). Trimming pared 6 bases from V and 0 bases from J, leaving 9 bases between. The CDR3 totals 13 residues. Germline V gene lookup returns CDR1 LNHDA and CDR2 SQIVND (reference sequence). Here the CDR3 DNA reads TGTGCCAGTAGCCAGGGTAGCTCCTACGAGCAGTACTTC. Translated, it gives CASSQGSSYEQYF.

The chain uses TRBV28 and TRBJ1-4, with D unresolved. The CDR3 length is 14 residues. Germline assignment: CDR1 MDHEN and CDR2 SYDVKM. Trimming pared 3 bases from V and 4 bases from J, leaving 9 bases between. The CDR3 loop is CASSFFGINEKLFF. The DNA of the CDR3 is TGTGCCAGCAGTTTCTTCGGGATTAATGAAAAACTGTTTTTT.

The chain employs TRBV29-1 and TRBJ2-7; D is uncertain. This CDR3 is 12 amino acids long. The V gene lost 2 bases and the J gene lost 7 bases, with 12 bases spanning the gap. Germline CDR1 SQVTM, CDR2 ANQGSEA. The CDR3 protein is CSVELGVDEQYF. Written as DNA, the CDR3 is TGCAGCGTTGAATTGGGCGTGGATGAGCAGTACTTC.

The chain links TRBV18 to TRBJ2-3, with a tentative D call TRBD2 (7 bases). Germline values: CDR1 KGHSH, CDR2 LQKENI. V dropped 3 bases and J dropped 6 bases, with 16 bases sitting between them. This CDR3 spans 15 amino acids. As DNA, the CDR3 is TGTGCCAGCTCACCGAGAGGGGGGGCGACGGATACGCAGTATTTT. Protein: CASSPRGGATDTQYF.

The sample holds a few counts of this clone. The CDR3 loop is CASSFGRGLGTNEKLFF. The CDR3 nucleotides are TGTGCCAGCAGTTTCGGCAGGGGGTTGGGGACTAATGAAAAACTGTTTTTT. J is TRBJ1-4 and V is TRBV27, with 7 bases lining up with TRBD1. Germline lookup yields CDR1 MNHEY and CDR2 SMNVEV (reference sequence). Losses at the gene ends were 3 bases for V and 2 bases for J; bases not matched to a gene: 9. The CDR3 covers 17 residues.